This T cell receptor (beta chain) was identified in a study of early stage breast cancer tumors. Turning to the study itself: ER+/PR+/HER2- status applied to about 70% of the 16 invasive breast tumors.

Of note for this clone: As yet, its antigen is unknown.

The trim removed 0 bases at V and 0 bases at J, leaving 4 bases unmatched. This CDR3 contains 16 residues. From germline, CDR1 is ENHRY and CDR2 SYGVKD. Assay: immunoSEQ multiplex PCR; the TCRdb copy retains only in-frame clones and omits some. Among about 41,000 clones listed, around 73% were seen once. Study-wide results and limits: Comparing each tissue with blood distinguished tumor from normal in about 90% of the 16 patients. Tumors had about 2.4-fold higher T cell density and higher clonality than adjacent normal breast tissue.

This chain uses TRBV10-3 with TRBJ2-7; 8 bases are shared with TRBD1. Specimen: blood. This clonotype originated in a person aged 50-59 years with breast cancer. The CDR3 reads CAISESQGQDSYEQYF. As DNA, the CDR3 is TGTGCCATCAGTGAGTCCCAGGGACAGGACTCCTACGAGCAGTACTTC.